This T cell receptor (beta chain) derives from a study of radiation and T cells in renal cell carcinoma (dated by TCRdb to 2018 to 2021). With respect to the entire study: Samples came from a clinical trial, in which primary renal cell carcinomas received 15 Gy stereotactic body radiation therapy followed by nephrectomy 4 weeks later. In total, 50 to 55 samples underwent TCR beta sequencing: 25 or so tumors plus 27 peripheral blood samples. In the approximately 57 samples combined, some 4,000,000 unique CDR3 nucleotide sequences were found, encoding about 2.7 million unique CDR3 amino acid sequences.

What the study reported, not specific to this receptor: Changes in the blood repertoire were not tracked past 4 weeks after treatment. With a single-armed trial design, the study had no way to address how radiation dose or scheduling affects the TCR repertoire. Because pretreatment tumor biopsies were not available, the study could not determine whether clonotypes were already present within the tumor at baseline. In blood, the top tumor clonotypes increased from baseline to 2 weeks after radiation and then shrank by 4 weeks, which suggests a temporary expansion of tumor-resident clones.

The immunoSEQ kit was used, according to the manufacturer's recommendations, to generate TCR beta libraries from genomic DNA. To prepare the libraries, a first multiplex PCR with proprietary primers was run, followed by a second PCR that added unique barcodes, and a bead cleanup was done after each round. A positive control reaction and a negative control reaction, both provided in the kit, were run with every batch of samples. The final libraries were assessed on an Agilent 4200 TapeStation D1000 ScreenTape, pooled by volume, and quantified by qPCR. Sequencing ran on an Illumina NextSeq500 with a MidOutput 150-cycle cartridge, using 156 Read1 and 15 Index1 cycles with kit custom primers. The pooled library was loaded at about 0.96 pM, and around 20% PhiX control was spiked in. The source study handled its data this way. Vendor-processed data were analyzed in R, and a clonotype was defined as all T cells sharing the same CDR3 nucleotide sequence. In the clone abundance analyses, frequencies in each sample were normalized to that sample's 10,000 most abundant clones. Public T cell clones, averaging fewer than five per sample, were removed before analysis. A difference in abundance of at least 32-fold between compartments was used to define tumor-enriched and baseline blood-enriched clonotypes. A beta-binomial differential abundance model was used to identify clonotypes that expanded or contracted between blood time points. Tumor-blood repertoire similarity was measured with the Baroni-Urbani and Buser coefficient, and group comparisons used two-tailed Wilcoxon tests in R. The clones in this table, taken by TCRdb from immuneACCESS, are in-frame only. Not every clone is retained; where verified, under half of the shortfall comes from an unresolved V gene, and the cause of the rest is unknown. The V and J calls and clone size are taken from that table; D and trimming were inferred from the DNA. In this sample the table shows 100,000 to 150,000 clones, about four fifths of which occur a single time. About 3% of the sample rests with the top ten.

Compared with germline, V lacks 6 bases and J lacks 6 bases; bases without a gene match: 10. The CDR3 goes from the cysteine to the phenylalanine over 14 residues. CDR3 DNA only is kept here, 42 bases in frame from base 1. Taken from the germline V gene, the CDR1 and CDR2 loops are SGDLS and YYNGEE. This clone was recorded a few times. There is no known antigen for this receptor. Base qualities are missing; no much larger clone stands one base away. Read against the paper, the sample's time point label means: baseline pretreatment blood. The sample's treatment or condition label, in plain terms: 15 Gy SBRT to primary tumor, nephrectomy 4 weeks later. To track tumor-enriched clonotypes, serial peripheral blood was sampled from radiation-treated patients at baseline and at 2 weeks and 4 weeks after SBRT. Renal cell carcinoma with clear cell pathology was present in all patients. The QIAamp DNA Blood Mini Kit (Qiagen) was used to prepare genomic DNA for TCR sequencing. Only samples passing all quality control checks were included in the analyses.

This chain is built from TRBV9 and TRBJ2-7; 9 middle bases align to TRBD2. This sequence originates from a woman aged 55-75 years with renal cell carcinoma. The sample here was blood, taken from a patient whose treatment included radiotherapy and nephrectomy. The CDR3 region reads CASTSGTSPFEQYF. The DNA is as follows: TGTGCCAGCACTTCCGGGACTAGCCCATTCGAGCAGTACTTC.